This T cell receptor beta chain appears in the sequencing data of a study of T cell repertoires in cytomegalovirus infection. Study-wide background: HLA-C-restricted CMV epitopes, recently identified, and well-studied HLA-B-restricted ones were used by the study. Matching HLA type, along with CMV infection, was indicated by public TCR beta signatures. Study-wide results and caveats: In two of eight donors, the top clonotype was HLA-C-restricted CMV-specific. Identification of carriers of CMV plus the relevant HLA was performed using cumulative public TCR beta family frequency.

Trimming left V 7 bases short and J 3 bases short, with 16 bases between. The CDR3 extends over 14 amino acids. CDR1 is MDHEN, CDR2 SYDVKM, per germline. Note on this clonotype: Antigen: not known.

TCRdb analysed the reads with MiXCR anew, one entry per CDR3 protein. The repertoire has under 300,000 distinct CDR3 sequences, under 25% of them found once; the top ten carry 15% to 20%. The V gene is TRBV28, the J gene TRBJ2-7; the D gene is possibly TRBD2 (6 bases). Sequenced here: cultured PBMCs, sampled from culture after CMV antigen stimulation. This receptor was taken from a human donor in good health (CMV status not recorded). Some clones in this sample may be carry-over from other donors' samples. CDR3 in DNA: TGTGCCAGCACCAAACCGGGAGCAAACTACGAGCAGTACTTC. It translates to CASTKPGANYEQYF.